This is a list of T cell receptor beta chains from one sample in a study of control samples from healthy donors and cancer patients. Measured with immunoSEQ multiplex PCR; TCRdb has only the in-frame clones, and not every one. The sample lists 100,000 to 150,000 clones; around 90% were seen once. Sample: blood. These receptors were taken from a man younger than 35 in good health. Both conserved end residues are part of each CDR3.

V gene: TRBV3-1/TRBV3-2
J gene: TRBJ2-3
CDR3 protein: CASSLRGGTDTQYF

V gene: TRBV5-1
J gene: TRBJ1-2
CDR3 protein: CASSLEGIPNYGYTF

V gene: TRBV7-9
J gene: TRBJ2-7
CDR3 protein: CASSLLRTKSSYEQYF

V gene: TRBV7-9
J gene: TRBJ1-4
CDR3 protein: CASSAGGTNEKLFF

V gene: TRBV7-9
J gene: TRBJ1-2
CDR3 protein: CASSLEGYGYTF

V gene: TRBV5-8
J gene: TRBJ1-1
CDR3 protein: CASTLRGANTEAFF

V gene: TRBV28
J gene: TRBJ1-5
CDR3 protein: CASSPGYQPQHF

V gene: TRBV27
J gene: TRBJ1-1
CDR3 protein: CASSLSKGGTEAFF

V gene: TRBV2
J gene: TRBJ2-3
CDR3 protein: CASSPAGLAGGDTQYF

V gene: TRBV7-3
J gene: TRBJ2-3
CDR3 protein: CASSSRGRADTQYF

V gene: TRBV6-6
J gene: TRBJ2-1
CDR3 protein: CASSYSLAASYNEQFF

V gene: TRBV18
J gene: TRBJ2-2
CDR3 protein: CASSPRQGETGELFF

V gene: TRBV12-5
J gene: TRBJ2-3
CDR3 protein: CASGLSGGGREQYF

V gene: TRBV4-3
J gene: TRBJ1-1
CDR3 protein: CASSQDPSDFMNTEAFF

V gene: TRBV18
J gene: TRBJ2-1
CDR3 protein: CASSPQPQQSSYNEQFF

V gene: TRBV11-2
J gene: TRBJ1-3
CDR3 protein: CASSEGQGGGWGTIYF

V gene: TRBV4-1
J gene: TRBJ1-6
CDR3 protein: CASRRGDSDNSPLHF

V gene: TRBV12-3/TRBV12-4
J gene: TRBJ2-1
CDR3 protein: CASSLSPRNEQFF

V gene: TRBV19
J gene: TRBJ2-5
CDR3 protein: CASSGLAGGGETQYF

V gene: TRBV5-1
J gene: TRBJ2-7
CDR3 protein: CASSLFEGEQYF

V gene: TRBV7-6
J gene: TRBJ2-1
CDR3 protein: CASTPKTSGGYNEQFF

V gene: TRBV18
J gene: TRBJ1-1
CDR3 protein: CASSPSSGHTEAFF

V gene: TRBV7-2
J gene: TRBJ2-5
CDR3 protein: CASSLNTRETQYF

V gene: TRBV4-1
J gene: TRBJ1-4
CDR3 protein: CASSQPGQSNEKLFF

V gene: TRBV28
J gene: TRBJ2-5
CDR3 protein: CASSFGRQGETQYF

V gene: TRBV18
J gene: TRBJ2-1
CDR3 protein: CASSPGTDRGQFF

V gene: TRBV18
J gene: TRBJ1-1
CDR3 protein: CASSPQWGEVLWDTEAFF

V gene: TRBV5-1
J gene: TRBJ2-5
CDR3 protein: CASSVQETQYF

V gene: TRBV19
J gene: TRBJ2-2
CDR3 protein: CASRRDTGELFF